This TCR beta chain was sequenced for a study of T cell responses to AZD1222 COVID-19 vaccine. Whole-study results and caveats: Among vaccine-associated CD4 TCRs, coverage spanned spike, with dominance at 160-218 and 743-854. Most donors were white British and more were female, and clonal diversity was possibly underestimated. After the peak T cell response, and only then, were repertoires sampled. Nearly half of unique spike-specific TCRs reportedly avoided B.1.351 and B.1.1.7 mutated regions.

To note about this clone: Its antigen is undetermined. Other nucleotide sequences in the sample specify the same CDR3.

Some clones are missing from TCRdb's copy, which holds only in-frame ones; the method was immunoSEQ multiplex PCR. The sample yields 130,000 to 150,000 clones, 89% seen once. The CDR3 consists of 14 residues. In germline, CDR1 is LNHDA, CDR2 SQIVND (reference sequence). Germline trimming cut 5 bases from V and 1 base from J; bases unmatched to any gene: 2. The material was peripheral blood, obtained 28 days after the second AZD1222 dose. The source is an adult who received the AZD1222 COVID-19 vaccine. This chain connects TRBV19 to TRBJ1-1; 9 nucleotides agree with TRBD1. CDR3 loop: CASSLDRGNTEAFF. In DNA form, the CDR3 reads TGTGCCAGTAGTTTGGACAGGGGGAACACTGAAGCTTTCTTT. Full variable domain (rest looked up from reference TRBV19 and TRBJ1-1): DGGITQSPKYLFRKEGQNVTLSCEQNLNHDAMYWYRQDPGQGLRLIYYSQIVNDFQKGDIAEGYSVSREKKESFPLTVTSAQKNPTAFYLCASSLDRGNTEAFFGQGTRLTVV.